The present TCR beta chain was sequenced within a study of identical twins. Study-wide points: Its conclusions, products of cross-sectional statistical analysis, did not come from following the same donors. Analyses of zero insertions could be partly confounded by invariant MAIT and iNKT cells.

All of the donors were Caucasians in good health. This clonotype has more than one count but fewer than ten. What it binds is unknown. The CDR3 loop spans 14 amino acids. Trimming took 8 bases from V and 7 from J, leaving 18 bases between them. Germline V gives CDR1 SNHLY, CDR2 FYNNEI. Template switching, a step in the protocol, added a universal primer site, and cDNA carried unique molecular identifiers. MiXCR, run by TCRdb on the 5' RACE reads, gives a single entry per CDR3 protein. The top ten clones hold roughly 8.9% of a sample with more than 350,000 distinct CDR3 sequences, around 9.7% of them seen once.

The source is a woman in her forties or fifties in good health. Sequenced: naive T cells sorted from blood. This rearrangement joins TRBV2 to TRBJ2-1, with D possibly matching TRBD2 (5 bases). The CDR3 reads CASVTIRGLNEQFF. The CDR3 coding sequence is TGTGCCAGCGTGACTATTCGCGGTTTAAATGAGCAGTTCTTC.